The clone carrying this T cell receptor beta chain was detected only a few times. These data belong to a study of regulatory T cells in long-lasting Graves disease. V lost 6 bases, J lost 7 bases, and 10 bases lay in between. The CDR3 length is 12 residues. The germline V gene has CDR1 MNHNS and CDR2 SASEGT. Indicated time point: newly diagnosed GD, antithyroid drugs for less than 3 months. Generation of the TCR library employed RNA extracted from PBMCs. Arm-PCR of CDR3 regions and iRepertoire HTBI primers were used to build TCR beta libraries. MiXCR was run by TCRdb on the multiplex PCR reads, yielding one entry per CDR3 protein. The sample carries around 250,000 distinct CDR3 sequences, 18% recorded once. This sample was also put to use in a study of T cells in Graves' hyperthyroidism and ophthalmopathy.

The chain joins TRBV6-1 to TRBJ1-3; D is undetermined. The material was peripheral blood mononuclear cells (PBMCs), obtained at new diagnosis, from a patient treated with antithyroid drugs. This clonotype was obtained from a woman aged 25 to 45 with Graves disease. CDR3 nucleotide sequence: TGTGCCAGCAGAACAAAAGGGAACACCATATATTTT. Translated: CASRTKGNTIYF.